The present TCR beta chain was sequenced within a study of blood T cell repertoires in COVID-19. In the study overall: PBMCs, B-cell-depleted T cells, or T cells were the source of the cDNA or gDNA that made up the material.

Categorization into cohorts depended on clinical history that participants reported. With 4 bases clipped from V and 14 bases from J, the junction kept 15 bases outside the gene matches. The CDR3 has 15 residues. Per the germline V gene, CDR1 is SGHTA and CDR2 is FQGNSA. The authors' processing: The authors estimated nucleated cell counts from reference gene primer amplification. The repertoire was sequenced with immunoSEQ multiplex PCR; TCRdb's copy has only in-frame clones and lacks some. That table supplies the V and J calls and clone size; D and trimming were determined from the DNA. The data hold 200,000 to 300,000 clones, with approximately 86% observed a single time.

This TCR came from a woman between 40 and 55 years old with acute COVID-19. The sample consisted of PBMCs or T cells enriched from blood (not recorded which). The chain is built from TRBV7-2 and TRBJ2-1; 9 bases map to TRBD2. The CDR3 region is CASSSRRTSVLKEFF. The CDR3, as DNA: TGTGCCAGCAGCTCAAGGCGGACTAGCGTCCTAAAGGAGTTCTTC.